This T cell receptor beta chain was captured in a study of CD8 T cells in ankylosing spondylitis. This clonotype has ten or more counts. Antigen: not known. Study-wide results and caveats: Reportedly, significant enrichment of disease-linked clones occurred in matched ankylosing spondylitis synovial fluid. The disease-linked clones had a CD8+ phenotype and low blood frequencies. Characteristic, it appeared, of ankylosing spondylitis blood was a TCR beta motif of seven or eight highly homologous variants.

V was cut by 6 bases and J by 0 bases, with 18 bases left in between. The CDR3 extends over 17 amino acids. CDR1 is MNHNS, CDR2 SASEGT, per germline. Generation of TCR beta libraries employed quantitative 5'-RACE incorporating molecular barcodes. TCRdb re-analysed the 5' RACE reads in MiXCR, keeping a single row per CDR3 protein. The repertoire consists of about 64,000 distinct CDR3 sequences, with 6% to 8% occurring once and the leading ten covering approximately 5%. This TCR came from a male donor with ankylosing spondylitis. The source material was synovial fluid, either unsorted or a sorted T cell fraction (not recorded which). The chain recombines TRBV6-1 with TRBJ2-4, with D perhaps given as TRBD1 or TRBD2 (5 bases each). CDR3 sequence reads: CASSSWGSGIAKNIQYF. The CDR3 nucleotides read TGTGCCAGCAGCTCTTGGGGGTCGGGTATAGCCAAAAACATTCAGTACTTC.